This TCR beta chain was identified during a study of CD4 T cells in relation to SARS-CoV-2 and coronaviruses. The CDR3 consists of 14 residues. CDR1 and CDR2 from the germline V gene are LGHNA and YSLEER. V lost 0 bases and J 6 bases, leaving 9 bases between the germline ends. Some clones are missing from TCRdb's copy, which holds only in-frame ones; the method was immunoSEQ multiplex PCR. The sample has tens of thousands of clones; about 78% are singletons. CD4+ T cells from unexposed donors were obtained before the COVID-19 pandemic (2011-2018). After about 10 days of culture, CD4+ T cells were isolated. This clone was observed a handful of times. The antigen remains undetermined.

Sequenced material: CD4+ T cells from PBMCs, cultured in vitro. This clonotype was obtained from a human donor in good health. The chain is built from TRBV4-3 and TRBJ1-3; tentative D call: TRBD1 (5 bases). This chain's CDR3 is CASSQDEGPNTIYF. The CDR3 DNA reads TGCGCCAGCAGCCAAGATGAGGGGCCAAACACCATATATTTT.